Below are 2 T cell receptor beta chains sequenced from a single sample in a study of T cells after somatic rescue of genetic block. Clones were read by immunoSEQ multiplex PCR, and TCRdb kept only the in-frame ones, dropping some. The sample lists 70,000 or so clones, about 90% occurring once. The sample comprised peripheral blood mononuclear cells (PBMCs). All receptors come from a man aged 40-49 years.

This chain joins TRBV6-6 and TRBJ2-1; 7 nucleotides line up with TRBD1. The V gene end was trimmed by 5 bases and the J gene end by 4 bases; junction bases not matched to a gene: 5. The germline V gene encodes CDR1 MNHNY and CDR2 SVGAGI (reference sequence). CDR3 length: 14 residues. The CDR3 nucleotides are TGTGCCAGCAGTACCCGACAGGGTTACAATGAGCAGTTCTTC. It encodes CASSTRQGYNEQFF.

This chain connects TRBV14 to TRBJ1-2; unclear D gene. With 0 bases removed from V and 6 bases from J, the gap between germline ends came to 17 bases. CDR1 is SGHDN and CDR2 is FVKESK in the germline V gene. The CDR3 consists of 16 residues. DNA of the CDR3: TGTGCCAGCAGCCAAGATGGGCCTCTCAGGAGGCATGGCTACACCTTC. It specifies CASSQDGPLRRHGYTF.